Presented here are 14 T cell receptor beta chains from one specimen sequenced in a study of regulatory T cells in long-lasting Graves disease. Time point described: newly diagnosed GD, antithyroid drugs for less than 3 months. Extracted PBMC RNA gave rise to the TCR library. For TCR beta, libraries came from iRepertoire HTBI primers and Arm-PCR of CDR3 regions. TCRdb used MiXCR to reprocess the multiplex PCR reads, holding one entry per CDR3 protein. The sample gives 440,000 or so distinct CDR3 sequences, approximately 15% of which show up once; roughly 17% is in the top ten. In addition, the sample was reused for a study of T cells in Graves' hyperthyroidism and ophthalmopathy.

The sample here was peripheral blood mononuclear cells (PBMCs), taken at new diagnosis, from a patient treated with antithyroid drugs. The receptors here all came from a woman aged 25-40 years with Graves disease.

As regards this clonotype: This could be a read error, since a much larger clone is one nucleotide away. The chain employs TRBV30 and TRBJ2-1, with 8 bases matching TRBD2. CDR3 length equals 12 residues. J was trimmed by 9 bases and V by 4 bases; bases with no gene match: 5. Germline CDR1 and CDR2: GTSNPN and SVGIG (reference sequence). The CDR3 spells CAWTPGGSEQFF. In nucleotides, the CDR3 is TGTGCCTGGACCCCGGGAGGGAGTGAGCAGTTCTTC.

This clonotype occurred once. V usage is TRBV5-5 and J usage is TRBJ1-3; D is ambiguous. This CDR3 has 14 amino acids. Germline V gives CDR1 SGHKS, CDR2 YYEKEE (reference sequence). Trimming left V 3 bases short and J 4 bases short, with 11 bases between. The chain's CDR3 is CASSSLHRGNTIYF. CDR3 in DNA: TGTGCCAGCAGCTCTCTACATCGAGGAAACACCATATATTTT.

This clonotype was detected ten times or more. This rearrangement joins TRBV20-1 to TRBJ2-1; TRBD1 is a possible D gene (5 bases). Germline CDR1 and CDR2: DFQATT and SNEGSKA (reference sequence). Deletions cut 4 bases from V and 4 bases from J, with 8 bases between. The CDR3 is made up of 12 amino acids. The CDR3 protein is CSAKGIYNEQFF. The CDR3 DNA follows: TGCAGTGCTAAGGGGATTTACAATGAGCAGTTCTTC.

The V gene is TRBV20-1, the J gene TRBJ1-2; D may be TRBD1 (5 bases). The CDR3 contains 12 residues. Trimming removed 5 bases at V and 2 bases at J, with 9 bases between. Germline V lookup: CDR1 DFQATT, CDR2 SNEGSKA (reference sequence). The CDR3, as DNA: TGCAGTGCTGAGACAGAGAACTATGGCTACACCTTC. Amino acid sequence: CSAETENYGYTF.

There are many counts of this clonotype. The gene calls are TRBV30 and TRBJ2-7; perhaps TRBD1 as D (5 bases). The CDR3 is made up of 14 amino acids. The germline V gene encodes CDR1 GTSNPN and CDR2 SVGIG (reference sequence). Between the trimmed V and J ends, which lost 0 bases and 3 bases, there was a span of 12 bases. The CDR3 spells CAWSVGAGIYEQYF. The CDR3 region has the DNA TGTGCCTGGAGTGTAGGGGCAGGCATCTACGAGCAGTACTTC. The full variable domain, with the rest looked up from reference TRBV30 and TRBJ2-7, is SQTIHQWPATLVQPVGSPLSLECTVEGTSNPNLYWYRQAAGRGLQLLFYSVGIGQISSEVPQNLSASRPQDRQFILSSKKLLLSDSGFYLCAWSVGAGIYEQYFGPGTRLTVT.

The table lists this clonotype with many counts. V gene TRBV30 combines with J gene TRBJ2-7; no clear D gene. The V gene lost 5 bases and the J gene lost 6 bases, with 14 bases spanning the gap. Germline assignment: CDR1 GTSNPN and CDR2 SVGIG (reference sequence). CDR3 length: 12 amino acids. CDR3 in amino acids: CAWVRGFGEQYF. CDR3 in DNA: TGTGCCTGGGTACGCGGTTTTGGCGAGCAGTACTTC.

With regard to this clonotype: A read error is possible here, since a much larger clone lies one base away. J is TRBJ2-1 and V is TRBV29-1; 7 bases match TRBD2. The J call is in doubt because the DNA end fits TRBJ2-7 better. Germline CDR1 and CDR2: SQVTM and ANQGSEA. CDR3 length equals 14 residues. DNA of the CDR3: TGCAGCGTCCCTGGCGGGAGATCTTACAATGAGCAGTACTTC. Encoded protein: CSVPGGRSYNEQYF.

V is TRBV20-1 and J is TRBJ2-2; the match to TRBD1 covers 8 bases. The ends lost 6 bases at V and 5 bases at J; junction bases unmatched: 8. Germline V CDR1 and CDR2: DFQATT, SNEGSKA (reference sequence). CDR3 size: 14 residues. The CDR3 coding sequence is TGCAGTGCACCCGACAGGGGCAAGACCGGGGAGCTGTTTTTT. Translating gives CSAPDRGKTGELFF.

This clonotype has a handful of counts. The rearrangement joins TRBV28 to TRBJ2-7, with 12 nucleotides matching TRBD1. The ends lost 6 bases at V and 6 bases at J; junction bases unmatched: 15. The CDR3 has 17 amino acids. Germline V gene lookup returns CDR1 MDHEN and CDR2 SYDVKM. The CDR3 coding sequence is TGTGCCAGCAGACACCGGGACAGGGGGCGTCCTATGGGCGAGCAGTACTTC. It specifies CASRHRDRGRPMGEQYF.

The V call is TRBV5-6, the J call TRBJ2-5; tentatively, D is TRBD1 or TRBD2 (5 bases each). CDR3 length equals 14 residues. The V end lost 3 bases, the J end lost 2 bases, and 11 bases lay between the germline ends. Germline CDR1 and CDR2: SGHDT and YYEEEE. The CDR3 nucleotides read TGTGCCAGCAGCTATGGGACGGTACAAGAGACCCAGTACTTC. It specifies CASSYGTVQETQYF. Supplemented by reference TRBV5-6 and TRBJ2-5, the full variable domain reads DAGVTQSPTHLIKTRGQQVTLRCSPKSGHDTVSWYQQALGQGPQFIFQYYEEEERQRGNFPDRFSGHQFPNYSSELNVNALLLGDSALYLCASSYGTVQETQYFGPGTRLLVL.

The CDR3 nucleotides read TGTGCCAGCAGCCACGGGACAAGCTACGAGCAGTACTTC. Residues: CASSHGTSYEQYF. The V call is TRBV7-9, the J call TRBJ2-7; tentative D call: TRBD1 (6 bases). Per the germline V gene, CDR1 is SEHNR and CDR2 is FQNEAQ (reference sequence). This CDR3 is built from 13 residues. The V end lost 5 bases, the J end lost 3 bases, and 11 bases lay between the germline ends.

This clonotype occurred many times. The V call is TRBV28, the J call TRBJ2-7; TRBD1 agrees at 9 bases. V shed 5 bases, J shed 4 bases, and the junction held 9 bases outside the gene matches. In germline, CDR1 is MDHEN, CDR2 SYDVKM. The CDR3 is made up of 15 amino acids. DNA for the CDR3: TGTGCCAGCAGTGGACCGGGACAGGGTACTTACGAGCAGTACTTC. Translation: CASSGPGQGTYEQYF.

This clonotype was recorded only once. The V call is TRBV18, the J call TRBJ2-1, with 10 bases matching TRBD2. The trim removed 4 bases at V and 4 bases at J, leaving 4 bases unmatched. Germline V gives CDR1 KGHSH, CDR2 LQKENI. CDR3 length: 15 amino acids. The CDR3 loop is CASSRGTSVYNEQFF. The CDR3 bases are TGTGCCAGCTCACGGGGGACTAGCGTGTACAATGAGCAGTTCTTC.

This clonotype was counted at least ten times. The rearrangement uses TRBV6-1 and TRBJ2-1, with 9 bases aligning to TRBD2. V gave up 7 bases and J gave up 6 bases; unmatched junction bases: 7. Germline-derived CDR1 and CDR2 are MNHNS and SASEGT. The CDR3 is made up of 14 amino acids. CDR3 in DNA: TGTGCCAGCATGGTGGGACTAGCCGCCAATGAGCAGTTCTTC. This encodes CASMVGLAANEQFF.